A single sample is the source of the 21 T cell receptor beta chains below, sequenced in a study of CD4 T cells in relation to SARS-CoV-2 and coronaviruses. Before the COVID-19 pandemic, during about 2011-2019, CD4+ T cells were taken from unexposed donors. CD4+ T cells were isolated from the cells after more than nine days of culture. Here immunoSEQ multiplex PCR was the method, and the copy in TCRdb shows in-frame clones only, minus some. The sample holds around 26,000 clones, about 79% seen once. These receptors are not linked to any known antigen. The source material was CD4+ T cells from PBMCs, cultured in vitro. All receptors derive from a human donor in good health.

The J gene is TRBJ2-1, the V gene TRBV18, with unresolved D. The CDR3 sequence is 13 residues long. Trimming took 2 bases from V and 7 from J, leaving 9 bases between them. CDR1 is KGHSH, CDR2 LQKENI, per germline. CDR3 nucleotide sequence: TGTGCCAGCTCACCAGGGCTAGTGAATGAGCAGTTCTTC. Its protein is CASSPGLVNEQFF.

The chain carries TRBV18 and TRBJ2-6; 10 bases fit TRBD1. CDR3 length: 19 amino acids. Germline CDR1 reads KGHSH; CDR2 reads LQKENI. The V and J ends lost 1 base and 3 bases, in that order; junction bases with no gene match: 9. CDR3 sequence reads: CASSPRDRGLSRGANVLTF. Here the CDR3 DNA reads TGTGCCAGCTCACCACGAGACAGGGGGCTCTCGCGTGGGGCCAACGTCCTGACTTTC.

The V call is TRBV18, the J call TRBJ2-7; 10 bases align to TRBD2. The CDR3 contains 15 residues. Germline CDR1 and CDR2: KGHSH and LQKENI. Trimming removed 2 bases from V and 5 bases from J; junction bases left unmatched: 6. The CDR3 DNA sequence: TGTGCCAGCTCACCATTCAGCGGGGGGGCCAACGAGCAGTACTTC. Protein sequence: CASSPFSGGANEQYF.

This clone was counted only a few times. V gene TRBV11-2 combines with J gene TRBJ2-3, with D unclear. The CDR3 extends over 13 amino acids. Germline CDR1 is SGHAT and CDR2 is FQNNGV. V lost 3 bases, J lost 0 bases, and 4 bases lay in between. CDR3 nucleotide sequence: TGTGCCAGCAGCTTCTCTAGCACAGATACGCAGTATTTT. It translates to CASSFSSTDTQYF.

The chain recombines TRBV3-1 (or the pseudogene TRBV3-2) with TRBJ1-2; tentatively, D is TRBD1 (5 bases). This CDR3 has 14 amino acids. Germline-derived CDR1 and CDR2 are LGHDT and YNNKEL (reference sequence). Trimming pared 5 bases from V and 7 bases from J, leaving 17 bases between. CDR3: CASSFGTGGGGYTF. The CDR3 DNA sequence: TGTGCCAGCAGCTTCGGGACCGGGGGGGGTGGCTACACCTTC.

CDR3 sequence (DNA): TGCGCCAGCAGCCAGTTGGGACTAGCCAACAATGAGCAGTTCTTC. Amino acids: CASSQLGLANNEQFF. The chain links TRBV4-1 to TRBJ2-1; 9 bases align to TRBD2. The V segment lost 3 bases and the J segment 5 bases; nucleotides outside the gene matches: 5. The CDR3 is 15 amino acids. CDR1 MGHRA and CDR2 YSYEKL come from the germline V gene.

The V gene is TRBV11-3, the J gene TRBJ2-1, with D uncertain. Germline CDR1 SGHNT, CDR2 YENEEA. The germline V and J ends were trimmed by 0 bases and 1 base, with 7 bases remaining between them. The CDR3 length is 15 residues. The CDR3 reads CASSLEQDSYNEQFF. In DNA, the CDR3 is TGTGCCAGCAGCTTAGAGCAGGATTCCTACAATGAGCAGTTCTTC.

This clone is judged medium-sized. This chain links TRBV12-5 with TRBJ1-2, with TRBD1 matching over 9 bases. J was trimmed by 5 bases and V by 6 bases; bases with no gene match: 22. The CDR3 consists of 19 residues. Germline assignment: CDR1 LGHNT and CDR2 FRNRAP. CDR3 loop: CASGDETGGYITDHYGYTF. Written as DNA, the CDR3 is TGTGCTAGTGGGGACGAAACAGGGGGCTATATCACCGACCATTATGGCTACACCTTC.

The chain couples TRBV5-6 to TRBJ2-5; possible D gene TRBD1, 6 bases. Trimming shortened V by 0 bases and J by 2 bases, and 14 bases separated the two germline ends. The CDR3 length is 16 residues. Germline CDR1 reads SGHDT; CDR2 reads YYEEEE. The DNA for the CDR3 is TGTGCCAGCAGCTTGGAAGGATCGGGACAACAAGAGACCCAGTACTTC. Protein product: CASSLEGSGQQETQYF.

This clone was recorded once. This chain uses TRBV7-2 with TRBJ1-1; D unclear. Trimming shortened V by 0 bases and J by 1 base, and 9 bases separated the two germline ends. This CDR3 comprises 15 residues. Germline V gene lookup returns CDR1 SGHTA and CDR2 FQGNSA. The CDR3 sequence is CASSLAGDQNTEAFF. CDR3 DNA sequence: TGTGCCAGCAGCTTAGCTGGAGACCAGAACACTGAAGCTTTCTTT.

The rearrangement uses TRBV3-1 (or the pseudogene TRBV3-2) and TRBJ2-3, with TRBD2 identical over 10 bases. The germline gives CDR1 LGHDT, CDR2 YNNKEL (reference sequence). The CDR3 is 18 amino acids. Trimming at V came to 4 bases and at J to 3 bases, leaving 13 bases not matched to a gene. This chain's CDR3 is CASSPEAGGPMVTDTQYF. CDR3 nucleotide sequence: TGTGCCAGCAGCCCAGAAGCGGGGGGGCCCATGGTTACAGATACGCAGTATTTT.

This clone showed up just a few times. This chain joins TRBV7-9 and TRBJ1-3; 9 nucleotides agree with TRBD1. V lost 5 bases, J lost 2 bases, and 7 bases stayed unmatched. This CDR3 comprises 16 residues. Germline CDR1 is SEHNR and CDR2 is FQNEAQ (reference sequence). The CDR3, as DNA: TGTGCCAGCAGCCCCAATGGGGACAGGGCTGGAAACACCATATATTTT. The encoded protein is CASSPNGDRAGNTIYF.

This chain connects TRBV5-1 to TRBJ1-1; a possible D gene is TRBD1 (5 bases). Germline values: CDR1 SGHRS, CDR2 YFSETQ. The CDR3 is 13 amino acids. V dropped 5 bases and J dropped 2 bases, with 10 bases sitting between them. The CDR3 reads CASSSGVNTEAFF. CDR3 bases: TGCGCCAGCAGTTCGGGGGTTAACACTGAAGCTTTCTTT.

The chain carries TRBV30 and TRBJ1-1, with 7 bases lining up with TRBD1. The CDR3 has 13 amino acids. After removal of 2 bases from V and 6 bases from J, the junction contained 6 bases not matched to a gene. Germline CDR1 GTSNPN, CDR2 SVGIG (reference sequence). The CDR3 nucleotides are TGTGCCTGGAGTTTCGGCCAGGGGGCTGAAGCTTTCTTT. Encoded protein: CAWSFGQGAEAFF.

This clone has only a few counts. The V gene is TRBV20-1, the J gene TRBJ2-1; a weak D match, TRBD2 (5 bases). In germline, CDR1 is DFQATT, CDR2 SNEGSKA (reference sequence). V was trimmed by 4 bases and J by 7 bases, leaving 8 bases between them. The CDR3 runs to 11 residues. CDR3 protein: CSATLGNEQFF. CDR3 DNA sequence: TGCAGTGCTACACTAGGGAATGAGCAGTTCTTC.

V and J are TRBV5-1 and TRBJ2-3, with TRBD2 as a possible D gene (6 bases). The CDR3 covers 16 residues. In germline, CDR1 is SGHRS, CDR2 YFSETQ. V lost 0 bases to trimming and J lost 0 bases, with 11 bases between them. The CDR3 sequence: CASSLDGGASTDTQYF. For the CDR3, the DNA is TGCGCCAGCAGCTTGGATGGCGGGGCTAGCACAGATACGCAGTATTTT.

The chain links TRBV24-1 to TRBJ1-5, with D unresolved. Germline CDR1 and CDR2: KGHDR and SFDVKD. V dropped 3 bases and J dropped 0 bases, with 8 bases sitting between them. The CDR3 consists of 15 residues. CDR3 loop: CATSDGLNSNQPQHF. The CDR3 DNA reads as TGTGCCACCAGTGATGGACTTAATAGCAATCAGCCCCAGCATTTT.

This chain connects TRBV2 to TRBJ2-7; D is ambiguous. CDR3 length: 13 residues. Germline V CDR1 and CDR2: SNHLY, FYNNEI. V shed 5 bases and J shed 4 bases, with 12 bases lying between them. Written as DNA, the CDR3 is TGTGCCAGCAGTCCACAGAGTTGGTACGAGCAGTACTTC. Translated: CASSPQSWYEQYF.

This clone was seen more than once but under ten times. This chain uses TRBV7-2 with TRBJ2-7; D unresolved. Germline lookup yields CDR1 SGHTA and CDR2 FQGNSA. The CDR3 sequence is 13 residues long. V was trimmed by 1 base and J by 5 bases, leaving 9 bases between them. CDR3 protein: CASSLVSADEQYF. Written as DNA, the CDR3 is TGTGCCAGCAGCTTAGTCTCTGCAGACGAGCAGTACTTC.

This chain connects TRBV18 to TRBJ1-1; TRBD1 aligns across 7 bases. This CDR3 contains 14 residues. Per germline, CDR1 KGHSH and CDR2 LQKENI. V lost 4 bases to trimming and J lost 8 bases; unmatched junction nucleotides: 10. CDR3 sequence (DNA): TGTGCCAGCTCACAAACAGGGACAGCTTCAGAAGCTTTCTTT. This translates into CASSQTGTASEAFF.

The chain employs TRBV5-1 and TRBJ1-6, with a tentative D call TRBD1 (5 bases). V gave up 4 bases and J gave up 7 bases, with 12 bases separating them. The CDR3 extends over 14 amino acids. CDR1 is SGHRS, CDR2 YFSETQ, per germline. The DNA of the CDR3 is TGCGCCAGCAGCCCCCGGGACGACAATTCACCCCTCCACTTT. It codes for CASSPRDDNSPLHF.